The sequence of this T cell receptor beta chain was determined in a study of shared clonotypes between healthy human individuals. Assay used: immunoSEQ multiplex PCR; TCRdb lists only in-frame clones, some missing. This table holds about 2 million clones, just under 95% found once. Trimming removed 0 bases from V and 3 bases from J; junction bases left unmatched: 0. Germline CDR1 MGHRA, CDR2 YSYEKL. The CDR3 is 16 residues long. Broader study findings: Blood alone was sampled, and tissue repertoires likely differ.

About this clone itself: What it binds is not known.

Terminally differentiated effector memory CD45RA+ cells were left out of the naive CD8 fraction, which was CD45RO-negative and positively selected for CCR7. This receptor was obtained from a man aged 18 to 30 in good health. What was sequenced was naive CD8+ T cells sorted from blood. The V call is TRBV4-1, the J call TRBJ2-1, with 12 bases that match TRBD2. DNA of the CDR3: TGCGCCAGCAGCCAAGAGACTAGCGGGAGCTACAATGAGCAGTTCTTC. Protein sequence: CASSQETSGSYNEQFF.